This T cell receptor beta chain emerged from a study of cytomegalovirus exposure and HLA in healthy donors. Study-level points and caveats: A later look showed TCR association rates differing by HLA locus, highest for DRB1 and lowest for HLA-C. Association with HLA alleles at 0.05 false discovery rate was found for 15,000 to 20,000 TCR beta sequences in a later analysis.

The length of the CDR3 is 19 residues. The germline V gene has CDR1 LNHNV and CDR2 YYDKDF (reference sequence). Trimming cost V 0 bases and J 0 bases, with 20 bases left between them. PCR primers comprised 60 Vbeta and 13 Jbeta primers. Assay: immunoSEQ multiplex PCR; the TCRdb copy retains only in-frame clones and omits some. The table shows 110,000 to 150,000 clones, with 70% to 80% occurring only once. With respect to this clone: The antigen is not known.

The chain couples TRBV15 to TRBJ2-5; the D gene is possibly TRBD1 (7 bases). This clonotype originated in a woman between 55 and 75 years old in good health and CMV-seropositive. Material: PBMCs. The DNA of the CDR3 is TGTGCCACCAGCAGAGATCAGGGGGGAGGCAGTGGGTACCAAGAGACCCAGTACTTC. Translating gives CATSRDQGGGSGYQETQYF.